Each of the 21 T cell receptor beta chains below was sequenced from the same sample in a study of tumor and adjacent non-tumor tissue in lung cancer. This sample's RNA came from whole unsorted tissue. A modified ARM-PCR protocol with three rounds of nested PCR amplified TCRbeta. TCRdb re-called the multiplex PCR reads through MiXCR, storing one row per CDR3 protein. The sample carries some 200,000 distinct CDR3 sequences, 71% recorded once. Sequenced material: lung tumor tissue. The receptors shown here come from a man in his fifties or sixties with non-small cell lung cancer.

This chain connects TRBV20-1 to TRBJ1-6; possibly TRBD1 for D (5 bases). V was cut by 2 bases and J by 5 bases, with 16 bases left in between. The CDR3 runs to 16 residues. Germline CDR1 is DFQATT and CDR2 is SNEGSKA (reference sequence). CDR3 in amino acids: CSARPGPLAHNSPLHF. For the CDR3, the DNA is TGCAGTGCTAGACCGGGACCCCTCGCCCATAATTCACCCCTCCACTTT.

As regards this clonotype: The junction departs from germline at one end; a sequencing error may be responsible. The chain recombines TRBV13 with TRBJ2-7; 13 bases fit TRBD2. The germline CDR1 and CDR2 sequences are PRHDT and FYEKMQ (reference sequence). CDR3 length: 16 amino acids. CDR3 sequence reads: CASILERTSGSNEQYF. In nucleotides, the CDR3 is TGTGCCAGCATCTTAGAACGGACTAGCGGGAGCAACGAGCAGTACTTC.

Details on this clonotype: Mismatch with germline at one junction end may stem from a read error. This chain joins TRBV4-3 and TRBJ2-1; possible D gene TRBD1, 6 bases. CDR1 is LGHNA, CDR2 YSLEER, per germline. The length of the CDR3 is 20 residues. The CDR3 DNA follows: TGCGCCAGCAGCCAAGTTCACAACAGGGCCTCTTTCAGCTCCTACTATGAGCAGTTCTTC. Translation: CASSQVHNRASFSSYYEQFF.

The V and J genes are TRBV28 and TRBJ1-2; D may be TRBD1 (5 bases). The length of the CDR3 is 14 residues. V was shortened by 10 bases and J by 2 bases, with 17 bases between the two germline ends. Germline V CDR1 and CDR2: MDHEN, SYDVKM. The chain's CDR3 is CAIESRGLNYGYTF. As DNA, the CDR3 is TGTGCCATCGAATCACGGGGGTTGAACTATGGCTACACCTTC.

The rearrangement joins TRBV28 to TRBJ1-2; 10 bases align to TRBD1. V gave up 5 bases and J gave up 8 bases; unmatched junction bases: 5. The CDR3 loop spans 13 amino acids. Germline V lookup: CDR1 MDHEN, CDR2 SYDVKM. As DNA, the CDR3 is TGTGCCAGCAGTCGGACAGGGGGAGAAGGCTACACCTTC. Translating it yields CASSRTGGEGYTF.

Points on this clonotype: A read error may produce the germline difference seen at one junction end. This chain links TRBV4-2 with TRBJ2-1, with D possibly matching TRBD2 (5 bases). The CDR3 is 16 residues long. Germline CDR1 LGHNA, CDR2 YNFKEQ. CDR3 residues: CVSSLQGLAYHNEQFF. CDR3 DNA: TGTGTCAGCAGCCTTCAAGGACTTGCCTACCACAATGAGCAGTTCTTC.

This clonotype was seen at least ten times. This chain uses TRBV4-1 with TRBJ2-7; 10 bases fit TRBD1. Germline CDR1 reads MGHRA; CDR2 reads YSYEKL. The CDR3 spans 17 residues. J gave up 3 bases and V 4 bases, and 12 bases lay outside the gene matches. The CDR3 loop reads CASSRDAGTGAFYEQYF. CDR3 DNA: TGCGCCAGCAGCCGAGACGCCGGGACAGGGGCCTTCTACGAGCAGTACTTC.

In its sample, this clonotype was seen a few times. This chain connects TRBV6-2 or TRBV6-3 to TRBJ2-4, with D perhaps assigned TRBD1 or TRBD2 (5 bases each). The CDR3 sequence is 17 residues long. CDR1 is MNHEY, CDR2 SVGEGT, per germline. Trimming stripped 4 bases from V and 0 bases from J, with 16 bases between. The DNA of the CDR3 is TGTGCCAGCAGTTTTTCCCGGGACGCTGAAGCCAAAAACATTCAGTACTTC. It codes for CASSFSRDAEAKNIQYF.

As for this clonotype: A read error may be the cause here, since a much bigger clone is one base away. The V call is TRBV29-1, the J call TRBJ1-1, with D possibly TRBD1 on 6 matching bases. From germline, CDR1 is SQVTM and CDR2 ANQGSEA. The CDR3 has 12 amino acids. The V end was cut by 7 bases, the J end by 6 bases, with 15 bases between. The CDR3 DNA reads TGCAGCGGTTACAGGGTTAACTCTGAAGCTTTCTTT. Protein: CSGYRVNSEAFF.

This clonotype was detected only once. V and J are TRBV11-3 and TRBJ2-1; weak D call: TRBD2 (5 bases). V was cut by 1 base and J by 11 bases, with 15 bases left in between. Germline CDR1 SGHNT, CDR2 YENEEA. This CDR3 has 14 amino acids. The CDR3 sequence is CASSLGLDGNKQFF. CDR3 bases: TGTGCCAGCAGCTTAGGACTGGACGGGAATAAGCAGTTCTTC.

Regarding this clonotype: A much larger clone lies one base from this, so it may be a read error. J is TRBJ1-1 and V is TRBV29-1, with a weak D call TRBD1 (5 bases). The CDR3 runs to 15 residues. CDR1 and CDR2 from the germline V gene are SQVTM and ANQGSEA. The CDR3: CSVETAESGNTEVFF. The CDR3 DNA reads as TGCAGCGTGGAGACAGCCGAGTCGGGGAACACTGAAGTTTTCTTT. Together with reference TRBV29-1 and TRBJ1-1, the CDR3 gives the full variable domain: SAVISQKPSRDICQRGTSLTIQCQVDSQVTMMFWYRQQPGQSLTLIATANQGSEATYESGFVIDKFPISRPNLTFSTLTVSNMSPEDSSIYLCSVETAESGNTEVFFGQGTRLTVV.

The V call is TRBV6-5, the J call TRBJ2-7; TRBD2 agrees at 10 bases. The junction had 4 bases not matched to a gene; V was cut back by 5 bases and J by 3 bases. The CDR3 contains 14 residues. Germline V gene sequence: CDR1 MNHEY, CDR2 SVGAGI. The CDR3: CASSVTSGFYEQYF. CDR3 coding DNA: TGTGCCAGCAGTGTGACTAGCGGGTTCTACGAGCAGTACTTC.

The gene calls are TRBV11-1 and TRBJ2-1; D is unclear. The CDR3 length is 14 residues. Germline V gene data show CDR1 as SGHAT and CDR2 as FQDESV (reference sequence). Trimming pared 1 base from V and 8 bases from J, leaving 12 bases between. The CDR3 sequence is CASSLEFVHDEQFF. In DNA form, the CDR3 reads TGTGCCAGCAGCTTAGAGTTCGTACACGATGAGCAGTTCTTC.

A remark on this clonotype: Without the conserved terminal phenylalanine or tryptophan, this CDR3 likely stems from a read error. The genes are TRBV12-3 or TRBV12-4 and TRBJ2-3; D uncertain. The CDR3 loop spans 11 amino acids. CDR3 nucleotide sequence: TGTGACAGCAGCCACACAGATACGCAGTATTGT. Its translation: CDSSHTDTQYC.

V usage is TRBV20-1 and J usage is TRBJ1-2; 9 bases fit TRBD1. There are 16 residues in the CDR3. Germline CDR1 DFQATT, CDR2 SNEGSKA (reference sequence). The V and J ends lost 6 bases and 7 bases, in that order; junction bases with no gene match: 18. The CDR3 sequence: CSATNRTGAIGSGYTF. The CDR3 region has the DNA TGCAGTGCCACGAACCGGACAGGGGCTATTGGCAGTGGCTACACCTTC.

In its sample, this clonotype was seen many times. This chain links TRBV12-5 with TRBJ2-5; D not certain. With 6 bases removed from V and 9 bases from J, the gap between germline ends came to 14 bases. CDR1 and CDR2 from the germline V gene are LGHNT and FRNRAP. The CDR3 runs 12 residues. This CDR3 reads CASGILAGPQYF. CDR3 in DNA: TGTGCTAGTGGGATCTTAGCCGGCCCCCAGTACTTC.

This chain links TRBV6-2 or TRBV6-3 with TRBJ2-5; 12 bases are a match to TRBD2. Per the germline V gene, CDR1 is MNHEY and CDR2 is SVGEGT. This CDR3 is 19 amino acids long. The CDR3 DNA follows: TGTGCTAACAGTTATAGTGTGTGGACTAGCGGGATCGACCAAGAGACCCAGTACTTC. The encoded protein is CANSYSVWTSGIDQETQYF.

In the case of this clonotype: With a much larger clone just one base away, this may be a read error. The chain has TRBV29-1 and TRBJ2-1, with TRBD2 matching 11 bases. There are 15 residues in the CDR3. The trim removed 4 bases at V and 5 bases at J, leaving 7 bases unmatched. CDR1 and CDR2 (germline): SQVTM, ANQGSEA. Written as DNA, the CDR3 is TGCAGCGTTGGCCCGGGACTAGCGGCGAACAATGAGCAGTTCTTC. This sequence encodes CSVGPGLAANNEQFF.

To note about this clonotype: One junction end does not reproduce the germline sequence, and a read error may be involved. This sequence joins TRBV20-1 and TRBJ1-2; the D is unclear. This CDR3 has 13 amino acids. CDR1 DFQATT and CDR2 SNEGSKA come from the germline V gene (reference sequence). CDR3 region: CRARGPSNYGYTF. The CDR3 region has the DNA TGCAGAGCTAGAGGGCCCAGTAACTATGGCTACACCTTC.

Comment on this clonotype: Likely a read error: the CDR3 ends without its conserved phenylalanine or tryptophan. V and J are TRBV11-2 and TRBJ2-1; the D is unclear. This CDR3 is 13 amino acids long. Germline values: CDR1 SGHAT, CDR2 FQNNGV. CDR3 region: CTSSFAFYNEQFL. The CDR3 DNA reads TGTACCAGCAGCTTTGCATTTTACAATGAGCAGTTCCTC.

Note on this clonotype: One end of the junction does not line up with germline, which may come from a read error. In DNA, the CDR3 is TGCGCCAGCAACCAAGGCCGGGGACCTAATTATGGCTACATCTTC. Encoded protein: CASNQGRGPNYGYIF. The V call is TRBV4-1, the J call TRBJ1-2, with a possible D match to TRBD1 (5 bases). CDR1 MGHRA and CDR2 YSYEKL come from the germline V gene. This CDR3 region has 15 residues.